The 8 T cell receptor beta chains in this list originate from one sample, sequenced in a study of tumor and adjacent non-tumor tissue in lung cancer. This sample's RNA came from whole unsorted tissue. The normal lung tissue was taken more than 3 cm from the tumor edge. The library came from three nested PCR rounds adapted from ARM-PCR protocols. TCRdb reanalysed the multiplex PCR reads using MiXCR and keeps one entry per CDR3 protein. The sample has some 80,000 distinct CDR3 sequences, 76% seen once. Input material: distant non-tumor lung tissue. Receptors originate from a man in his 70s with non-small cell lung cancer.

This clonotype was observed a single time. A junction boundary mismatches the germline segment, possibly from a read error. This sequence joins TRBV11-3 and TRBJ1-1; D might be TRBD1 (5 bases). The CDR3 loop spans 16 amino acids. Germline V gene data show CDR1 as SGHNT and CDR2 as YENEEA. CDR3 nucleotides: TGTGCCAGCAGCTTCCGGGGCAGAACCCTGAAGACTGGAGCTTTCTTC. Its protein product is CASSFRGRTLKTGAFF.

The gene calls are TRBV30 and TRBJ2-7, with unresolved D. The V gene's germline CDR1 is GTSNPN and CDR2 SVGIG (reference sequence). V lost 3 bases and J 7 bases, leaving 19 bases between the germline ends. The length of the CDR3 is 14 residues. The CDR3 spells CAWRIRGPTEEQYF. As DNA, the CDR3 is TGTGCCTGGAGGATCCGTGGGCCAACGGAGGAGCAGTACTTC.

As DNA, the CDR3 is TGTGCCAGCAGTTACTCCGGGCTTGGGAGGGGATACGAGCAGTACTTC. It is translated as CASSYSGLGRGYEQYF. This chain joins TRBV6-6 and TRBJ2-7; 7 positions match TRBD2. The V gene's germline CDR1 is MNHNY and CDR2 SVGAGI (reference sequence). The CDR3 covers 16 residues. Trimming took 0 bases from V and 4 from J; bases not matched to a gene: 9.

As to this clonotype: A read error may be the cause here, since a much bigger clone is one base away. The chain couples TRBV4-3 to TRBJ2-1; no clear D. Deletions cut 4 bases from V and 4 bases from J, with 11 bases between. CDR3 size: 14 residues. CDR1 and CDR2 (germline): LGHNA, YSLEER. The chain's CDR3 is CASSPKPGYNEQFF. For the CDR3, the DNA is TGCGCCAGCAGCCCTAAGCCGGGTTACAATGAGCAGTTCTTC.

This clonotype was counted a single time. V and J are TRBV11-1 and TRBJ2-7, with D tentatively TRBD1 or TRBD2 (5 bases each). The CDR3 runs to 14 residues. CDR1 is SGHAT and CDR2 is FQDESV in the germline V gene (reference sequence). V lost 4 bases and J lost 12, with 22 bases in between. CDR3 loop: CASSSRETIYEGYF. CDR3 coding DNA: TGTGCCAGCAGCTCCAGGGAAACGATCTACGAGGGGTACTTC.

This clonotype was counted only a few times. The rearrangement uses TRBV5-1 and TRBJ2-1, with a weak D call TRBD2 (5 bases). The V gene lost 4 bases and the J gene lost 0 bases, with 14 bases spanning the gap. The CDR3 covers 16 residues. The germline V gene encodes CDR1 SGHRS and CDR2 YFSETQ. CDR3 nucleotides: TGCGCCAGCAGCCCCTTAGCGACGAGCTCCTACAATGAGCAGTTCTTC. Encoded protein: CASSPLATSSYNEQFF. Full variable domain (rest looked up from reference TRBV5-1 and TRBJ2-1): KAGVTQTPRYLIKTRGQQVTLSCSPISGHRSVSWYQQTPGQGLQFLFEYFSETQRNKGNFPGRFSGRQFSNSRSEMNVSTLELGDSALYLCASSPLATSSYNEQFFGPGTRLTVL.

The chain couples TRBV25-1 to TRBJ2-7; 9 bases match TRBD1. Germline V gene data show CDR1 as MGHDK and CDR2 as SYGVNS. The CDR3 length is 11 residues. The CDR3 reads CVKVRGQGQYF. CDR3 DNA: TGTGTCAAGGTACGGGGACAGGGGCAGTACTTC.

A word on this clonotype: It may be a read error: a sequence one base away is much more abundant. The chain employs TRBV28 and TRBJ2-7; D call uncertain. Trimming left V 10 bases short and J 7 bases short, with 11 bases between. Germline CDR1 is MDHEN and CDR2 is SYDVKM. The CDR3 sequence is 10 residues long. The CDR3 nucleotides are TGTGCCATCTTTGGGCGGGAGCAGTACTTC. Translating gives CAIFGREQYF.